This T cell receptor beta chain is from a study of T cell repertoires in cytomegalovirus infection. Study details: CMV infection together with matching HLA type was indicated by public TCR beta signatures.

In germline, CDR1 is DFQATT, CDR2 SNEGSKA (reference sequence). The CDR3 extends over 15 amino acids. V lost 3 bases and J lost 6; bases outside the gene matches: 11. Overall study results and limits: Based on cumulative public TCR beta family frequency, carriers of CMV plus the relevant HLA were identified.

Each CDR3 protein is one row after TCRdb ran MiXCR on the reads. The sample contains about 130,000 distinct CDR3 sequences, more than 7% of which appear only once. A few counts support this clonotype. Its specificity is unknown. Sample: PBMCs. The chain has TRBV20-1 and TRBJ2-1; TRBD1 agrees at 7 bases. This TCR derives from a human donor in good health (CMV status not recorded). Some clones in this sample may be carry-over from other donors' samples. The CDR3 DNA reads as TGCAGTGCTAGCTCGAACAGGGGTCGGGTCAATGAGCAGTTCTTC. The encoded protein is CSASSNRGRVNEQFF.